One and the same sample provided the 30 T cell receptor beta chains below, sequenced in a study of T cells after somatic rescue of genetic block. The method was immunoSEQ multiplex PCR; TCRdb's version includes in-frame clones alone and lacks a portion of them. The profile shows 110,000 or so clones, 80% to 95% of them singletons. Sequenced material: peripheral blood mononuclear cells (PBMCs). The receptors were gathered from a young woman.

Here the CDR3 reads CASSLPSPANTGELFF. Here the CDR3 DNA reads TGCGCCAGCAGCTTGCCTAGCCCCGCGAACACCGGGGAGCTGTTTTTT. The chain joins TRBV5-1 to TRBJ2-2; tentatively, D is TRBD2 (5 bases). Per the germline V gene, CDR1 is SGHRS and CDR2 is YFSETQ. V was trimmed by 1 base and J by 0 bases, leaving 10 bases between them. The CDR3 is 16 residues long.

The V and J genes are TRBV5-1 and TRBJ2-7; 10 nucleotides match TRBD1. Trimming at V came to 5 bases and at J to 2 bases, leaving 4 bases not matched to a gene. This CDR3 has 14 residues. Germline loops: CDR1 SGHRS, CDR2 YFSETQ. The CDR3 coding sequence is TGCGCCAGCAGGCCGGGACAGGGGACCTACGAGCAGTACTTC. Amino acids: CASRPGQGTYEQYF. The entire variable domain, with the rest obtained from reference TRBV5-1 and TRBJ2-7, is as follows: KAGVTQTPRYLIKTRGQQVTLSCSPISGHRSVSWYQQTPGQGLQFLFEYFSETQRNKGNFPGRFSGRQFSNSRSEMNVSTLELGDSALYLCASRPGQGTYEQYFGPGTRLTVT.

The chain is built from TRBV2 and TRBJ1-3, with a weak D call TRBD1 (6 bases). This CDR3 spans 15 amino acids. The germline V and J ends were trimmed by 6 bases and 0 bases, with 12 bases remaining between them. Germline CDR1 reads SNHLY; CDR2 reads FYNNEI. CDR3 nucleotide sequence: TGTGCCAGCAGCCTGGGGGGCCTCTCTGGAAACACCATATATTTT. It yields the protein CASSLGGLSGNTIYF.

This clone has just one count. The CDR3 nucleotides are TGCGCCAGCAGCCAAGAAAGGACTAGCGGACAAGAGACCCAGTACTTC. Its translation is CASSQERTSGQETQYF. J is TRBJ2-5 and V is TRBV4-1; 10 bases match TRBD2. Per germline, CDR1 MGHRA and CDR2 YSYEKL. V was clipped by 0 bases and J by 2 bases; unmatched bases: 3. The CDR3 loop spans 16 amino acids.

The rearrangement joins TRBV21-1 to TRBJ2-2; the table assigns TRBD1, which was not confirmed against the DNA. TRBV21-1 is a known pseudogene. This CDR3 comprises 16 residues. The CDR3 coding sequence is TGTGCCAGCAGCAAAGAAGGTACAGGGAACACCGGGGAGCTGTTTTTT. Encoded protein: CASSKEGTGNTGELFF.

The rearrangement joins TRBV7-3 to TRBJ2-3; 7 bases align to TRBD2. CDR3 length equals 15 residues. Germline CDR1 reads SGHTA; CDR2 reads FQGTGA. The trim removed 5 bases at V and 0 bases at J, leaving 5 bases unmatched. The CDR3 DNA follows: TGTGCCAGCAGCCGCACGGGGGGAAGCACAGATACGCAGTATTTT. Residues: CASSRTGGSTDTQYF.

This rearrangement joins TRBV9 to TRBJ1-1; possibly TRBD1 for D (6 bases). V was cut by 1 base and J by 4 bases, with 17 bases left in between. The CDR3 consists of 16 residues. CDR1 and CDR2 from the germline V gene are SGDLS and YYNGEE. The CDR3 is CASSVSGEDRATEAFF. The CDR3 coding sequence is TGTGCCAGCAGCGTATCAGGGGAAGATAGGGCCACTGAAGCTTTCTTT.

This chain connects TRBV6-1 to TRBJ1-3; 9 bases are a match to TRBD1. The length of the CDR3 is 15 residues. With V trimmed by 3 bases and J by 0 bases, 0 bases remained unmatched. Germline V gene lookup returns CDR1 MNHNS and CDR2 SASEGT. The CDR3 nucleotides are TGTGCCAGCAGTGAGGACAGGGGCTCTGGAAACACCATATATTTT. It codes for CASSEDRGSGNTIYF.

The rearrangement links TRBV7-9 to TRBJ1-2; D remains unclear. The CDR3 has 12 residues. V lost 2 bases and J lost 4, with 5 bases in between. Germline V gene sequence: CDR1 SEHNR, CDR2 FQNEAQ (reference sequence). The CDR3 DNA is TGTGCCAGCAGCTTATCCAGCTATGGCTACACCTTC. It translates to CASSLSSYGYTF.

The rearrangement joins TRBV5-4 to TRBJ1-4; D unresolved. CDR1 is SGHNT and CDR2 is YYREEE in the germline V gene (reference sequence). V lost 0 bases and J 1 base, leaving 4 bases between the germline ends. This CDR3 contains 14 residues. The CDR3 DNA follows: TGTGCCAGCAGCTTGGACAGAACTAATGAAAAACTGTTTTTT. It encodes CASSLDRTNEKLFF.

This rearrangement joins TRBV30 to TRBJ1-2; unclear D gene. Germline-derived CDR1 and CDR2 are GTSNPN and SVGIG (reference sequence). This CDR3 is built from 12 residues. Trimming removed 4 bases at V and 2 bases at J, with 8 bases between. CDR3 nucleotide sequence: TGTGCCTGGAAAGGCACCAACTATGGCTACACCTTC. Translation: CAWKGTNYGYTF.

The chain joins TRBV7-2 to TRBJ1-6; 10 bases match TRBD1. The CDR3 is 16 amino acids. Germline V gene data show CDR1 as SGHTA and CDR2 as FQGNSA. Germline trimming cut 2 bases from V and 7 bases from J; bases unmatched to any gene: 5. CDR3: CASSLTGQGRNSPLHF. CDR3 coding DNA: TGTGCCAGCAGCTTAACGGGACAGGGGAGGAATTCACCCCTCCACTTT.

The genes are TRBV5-1 and TRBJ2-2; D not resolved. The CDR3 extends over 14 amino acids. V lost 0 bases to trimming and J lost 7 bases, with 10 bases between them. Germline-derived CDR1 and CDR2 are SGHRS and YFSETQ. The CDR3 spells CASSLVGSDGELFF. CDR3 in DNA: TGCGCCAGCAGCTTGGTGGGGTCGGACGGGGAGCTGTTTTTT.

V gene TRBV7-2 combines with J gene TRBJ1-2, with D maybe TRBD1 (5 bases). Trimming left V 1 base short and J 1 base short, with 13 bases between. Germline lookup yields CDR1 SGHTA and CDR2 FQGNSA. This CDR3 is built from 16 residues. The DNA for the CDR3 is TGTGCCAGCAGCTTAGACAGGACGAGGATTAACTATGGCTACACCTTC. It translates to CASSLDRTRINYGYTF. Using reference TRBV7-2 and TRBJ1-2 for the parts outside the CDR3, the full variable domain is GAGVSQSPSNKVTEKGKDVELRCDPISGHTALYWYRQSLGQGLEFLIYFQGNSAPDKSGLPSDRFSAERTGGSVSTLTIQRTQQEDSAVYLCASSLDRTRINYGYTFGSGTRLTVV.

The rearrangement joins TRBV6-1 to TRBJ1-2; 8 bases fit TRBD1. With 2 bases clipped from V and 4 bases from J, the junction kept 9 bases outside the gene matches. This CDR3 has 16 residues. Germline CDR1 reads MNHNS; CDR2 reads SASEGT. The DNA of the CDR3 is TGTGCCAGCAGTGAACTCGGACAGGGACTGAGCTATGGCTACACCTTC. This translates into CASSELGQGLSYGYTF.

The chain has TRBV19 and TRBJ1-4; D remains ambiguous. The CDR3 sequence is 14 residues long. Germline loops: CDR1 LNHDA, CDR2 SQIVND (reference sequence). V shed 2 bases and J shed 10 bases, with 14 bases lying between them. The DNA for the CDR3 is TGTGCCAGTAGTATACCCCACCGGAACGGAAAACTGTTTTTT. It encodes CASSIPHRNGKLFF.

CDR3 coding DNA: TGTGCCTGGAGTGTTTTACGAGGAAACTGGTGGACGAACACTGAAGCTTTCTTT. This sequence encodes CAWSVLRGNWWTNTEAFF. The genes are TRBV30 and TRBJ1-1, with D hard to call. The germline gives CDR1 GTSNPN, CDR2 SVGIG (reference sequence). The CDR3 spans 18 residues. V was clipped by 0 bases and J by 1 base, with 21 bases between them.

The gene calls are TRBV27 and TRBJ2-1, with TRBD2 matching over 9 bases. V shed 6 bases, J shed 8 bases, and the junction held 8 bases outside the gene matches. Germline V gene sequence: CDR1 MNHEY, CDR2 SMNVEV (reference sequence). The CDR3 has 14 residues. CDR3 DNA: TGTGCCAGCAGGCAAGCGGGGGGCCGGGATGAGCAGTTCTTC. Translating gives CASRQAGGRDEQFF.

The rearrangement links TRBV4-3 to TRBJ1-2, with D possibly being TRBD1 (6 bases). Trimming cost V 0 bases and J 2 bases, with 10 bases left between them. The germline V gene encodes CDR1 LGHNA and CDR2 YSLEER. The CDR3 has 15 amino acids. CDR3 in amino acids: CASSQDGQTNYGYTF. The CDR3 nucleotides read TGCGCCAGCAGCCAAGATGGACAGACCAACTATGGCTACACCTTC.

This sequence joins TRBV5-1 and TRBJ2-5; 9 bases agree with TRBD2. After removal of 1 base from V and 4 bases from J, the junction contained 5 bases not matched to a gene. CDR3 size: 15 residues. The germline V gene has CDR1 SGHRS and CDR2 YFSETQ. CDR3 DNA sequence: TGCGCCAGCAGCTTGAGTGGTAGCGGGGGAGAGACCCAGTACTTC. It codes for CASSLSGSGGETQYF.

The chain is built from TRBV14 and TRBJ2-5; tentatively, D is TRBD2 (5 bases). From germline, CDR1 is SGHDN and CDR2 FVKESK. CDR3 length: 12 amino acids. Trimming stripped 4 bases from V and 7 bases from J, with 10 bases between. CDR3 sequence: CASSRTVTTQYF. CDR3 DNA sequence: TGTGCCAGCAGCCGGACTGTTACGACCCAGTACTTC.

This clone appeared a few times. The chain carries TRBV6-5 and TRBJ1-2; 9 nucleotides align to TRBD1. Per germline, CDR1 MNHEY and CDR2 SVGAGI. The CDR3 contains 15 residues. The ends lost 5 bases at V and 4 bases at J; junction bases unmatched: 8. CDR3 sequence: CASSPPDRGVYGYTF. DNA of the CDR3: TGTGCCAGCAGTCCGCCCGACAGGGGGGTCTATGGCTACACCTTC.

This sequence joins TRBV19 and TRBJ1-3; no reliable D call. Trimming removed 2 bases from V and 4 bases from J, with 6 bases in between. Germline V gene sequence: CDR1 LNHDA, CDR2 SQIVND (reference sequence). The CDR3 loop spans 13 amino acids. The CDR3 is CASSIKLGNTIYF. The CDR3, as DNA: TGTGCCAGTAGTATAAAGCTAGGAAACACCATATATTTT. Full variable domain (rest looked up from reference TRBV19 and TRBJ1-3): DGGITQSPKYLFRKEGQNVTLSCEQNLNHDAMYWYRQDPGQGLRLIYYSQIVNDFQKGDIAEGYSVSREKKESFPLTVTSAQKNPTAFYLCASSIKLGNTIYFGEGSWLTVV.

The chain joins TRBV27 to TRBJ2-1; 8 positions match TRBD2. V lost 2 bases to trimming and J lost 3 bases; unmatched junction nucleotides: 6. This CDR3 region has 16 residues. The germline V gene encodes CDR1 MNHEY and CDR2 SMNVEV (reference sequence). CDR3 bases: TGTGCCAGCAGTTTAAGCGGGGGTTTGGGCTACAATGAGCAGTTCTTC. It specifies CASSLSGGLGYNEQFF.

The V and J genes are TRBV4-3 and TRBJ2-7; D is undetermined. Trimming removed 4 bases from V and 1 base from J, with 14 bases in between. The CDR3 runs to 15 residues. Germline loops: CDR1 LGHNA, CDR2 YSLEER. The CDR3 bases are TGCGCCAGCAGCCGCCAGATGAGCCAGTCCTACGAGCAGTACTTC. Translation gives CASSRQMSQSYEQYF.

This chain uses TRBV12-5 with TRBJ2-7; TRBD2 is a possible D gene (6 bases). V was pared by 7 bases and J by 4 bases, with 17 bases between. The germline gives CDR1 LGHNT, CDR2 FRNRAP. The CDR3 is 14 residues long. The chain's CDR3 is CASASGGLIYEQYF. CDR3 in DNA: TGTGCTAGTGCCTCCGGGGGACTGATATACGAGCAGTACTTC.

This chain uses TRBV10-2 with TRBJ1-5; D is unresolved. This CDR3 comprises 12 residues. The V gene's germline CDR1 is WSHSY and CDR2 SAAADI. Trimming pared 1 base from V and 7 bases from J, leaving 5 bases between. For the CDR3, the DNA is TGCGCCAGCAGTGAGTACGGACAGCCCCAGCATTTT. Its protein is CASSEYGQPQHF.

This chain connects TRBV6-1 to TRBJ2-1; D possibly uses TRBD1 or TRBD2 (6 bases each). Germline-derived CDR1 and CDR2 are MNHNS and SASEGT. Between the trimmed V and J ends, which lost 3 bases and 9 bases, there was a span of 24 bases. The CDR3 covers 17 residues. The CDR3 loop is CASSDTPGRGVLSEQFF. The CDR3 region has the DNA TGTGCCAGCAGTGATACCCCTGGTAGGGGGGTTCTGAGTGAGCAGTTCTTC.

The chain couples TRBV5-6 to TRBJ1-2; the match to TRBD1 covers 7 bases. Germline V gene data show CDR1 as SGHDT and CDR2 as YYEEEE. CDR3 length: 13 amino acids. Germline trimming cut 0 bases from V and 7 bases from J; bases unmatched to any gene: 3. CDR3 in amino acids: CASSLGGQFGYTF. Here the CDR3 DNA reads TGTGCCAGCAGCTTGGGGGGACAGTTTGGCTACACCTTC.

This clone was detected only a few times. The chain recombines TRBV7-2 with TRBJ1-1; TRBD1 agrees at 7 bases. This CDR3 has 12 amino acids. The J segment lost 11 bases and the V segment lost 1 base, leaving 4 bases of the junction unmatched. Germline CDR1 and CDR2: SGHTA and FQGNSA. CDR3 in amino acids: CASSLGGGRAFF. For the CDR3, the DNA is TGTGCCAGCAGCTTAGGAGGGGGCAGGGCTTTCTTT.